This record looks at one TCR beta chain sequence and its context. At one end, the junction sequence differs from germline, possibly due to a read error. The CDR3 regions of TCR beta were amplified from RNA transcripts. Carried out on the TCR CDR3, a first-round RT-PCR used the HTBI primer set. TCRdb re-derived calls from the multiplex PCR reads in MiXCR, one entry per CDR3 protein. The table shows around 350,000 distinct CDR3 sequences, with roughly 19% occurring only once. Newly diagnosed hyperthyroidism, duration under 2 months, in patients aged 18 to 65. Germline V gives CDR1 DFQATT, CDR2 SNEGSKA (reference sequence). This CDR3 is built from 15 residues. This specimen belongs to a study of T cells in Graves' hyperthyroidism and ophthalmopathy.

The chain employs TRBV20-1 and TRBJ1-2; no reliable D call. The sequenced material came from blood. The TCR was taken from a woman aged 18-29 years with Graves' hyperthyroidism. Here the CDR3 DNA reads TGCAGTGCTCGAGACGGGCGACTGGGTAGTTATGGTTACACCTTC. Its protein is CSARDGRLGSYGYTF.